A selection of T cell receptor beta chains follows, all from one sample in a study of blood T cell repertoires in COVID-19. Some clones are missing from TCRdb's copy, which holds only in-frame ones; the method was immunoSEQ multiplex PCR. This sample has roughly 130,000 clones, with more than 60% found just once. The sequenced material came from peripheral blood. Every receptor here comes from a man older than 75 with acute or convalescent COVID-19. Both conserved end residues are part of each CDR3. A D gene is named only where the DNA matches it firmly. Expanded clones are given a class, and other clones once, few, many or no size at all.

CDR3aa: CASSSSTDTQYF
CDR3nt: TGTGCCAGCAGTTCTAGCACAGATACGCAGTATTTT
j_gene: TRBJ2-3
abundance: .
d_gene: .
v_gene: TRBV7-2

CDR3aa: CASSLRTGRDYGYTF
CDR3nt: TGTGCCAGCAGCCTCCGGACAGGGAGAGACTATGGCTACACCTTC
j_gene: TRBJ1-2
abundance: once
d_gene: TRBD1
v_gene: TRBV7-8

CDR3aa: CASSYFGGSTDTQYF
CDR3nt: TGTGCCAGCAGCTACTTTGGGGGCAGCACAGATACGCAGTATTTT
j_gene: TRBJ2-3
abundance: .
d_gene: .
v_gene: TRBV7-2

CDR3aa: CASRSGGGGYGYTF
CDR3nt: TGTGCCAGCAGATCCGGCGGCGGGGGCTATGGCTACACCTTC
j_gene: TRBJ1-2
abundance: .
d_gene: .
v_gene: TRBV27

CDR3aa: CASSGRGQETQYF
CDR3nt: TGCGCCAGCAGTGGGCGGGGACAAGAGACCCAGTACTTC
j_gene: TRBJ2-5
abundance: once
d_gene: .
v_gene: TRBV5-1

CDR3aa: CASSINNEQFF
CDR3nt: TGTGCCAGTAGCATCAACAATGAGCAGTTCTTC
j_gene: TRBJ2-1
abundance: .
d_gene: .
v_gene: TRBV19

CDR3aa: CASSGSGTVDETQYF
CDR3nt: TGTGCCAGCAGCGGTTCCGGGACAGTGGATGAGACCCAGTACTTC
j_gene: TRBJ2-5
abundance: .
d_gene: TRBD1
v_gene: TRBV28

CDR3aa: CASSLGPDRGPEKLFF
CDR3nt: TGTGCCAGCAGCTTGGGTCCTGACAGGGGACCTGAAAAACTGTTTTTT
j_gene: TRBJ1-4
abundance: few
d_gene: TRBD1
v_gene: TRBV5-4

CDR3aa: CASSAPGSGRETQYF
CDR3nt: TGTGCCAGTAGTGCACCGGGGTCCGGCAGGGAGACCCAGTACTTC
j_gene: TRBJ2-5
abundance: .
d_gene: .
v_gene: TRBV19

CDR3aa: CASSLAGLAGGRETQYF
CDR3nt: TGTGCCAGCAGCTTAGCGGGACTAGCGGGGGGTAGAGAGACCCAGTACTTC
j_gene: TRBJ2-5
abundance: .
d_gene: TRBD2
v_gene: TRBV7-6

CDR3aa: CASSQVPGSNEQFF
CDR3nt: TGCGCCAGCAGCCAAGTCCCGGGTTCTAATGAGCAGTTCTTC
j_gene: TRBJ2-1
abundance: .
d_gene: .
v_gene: TRBV4-1

CDR3aa: CASETGIQETQYF
CDR3nt: TGTGCCAGCGAGACAGGAATACAAGAGACCCAGTACTTC
j_gene: TRBJ2-5
abundance: .
d_gene: .
v_gene: TRBV21-1

CDR3aa: CASSPYSQETQYF
CDR3nt: TGTGCCAGCAGCCCTTATAGTCAAGAGACCCAGTACTTC
j_gene: TRBJ2-5
abundance: .
d_gene: .
v_gene: TRBV4-2

CDR3aa: CASSQDRDRGMEKLFF
CDR3nt: TGCGCCAGCAGCCAAGATCGAGACAGGGGGATGGAAAAACTGTTTTTT
j_gene: TRBJ1-4
abundance: .
d_gene: TRBD1
v_gene: TRBV4-1

CDR3aa: CASSYSTGINQPQHF
CDR3nt: TGTGCCAGCAGTTACTCGACAGGGATCAATCAGCCCCAGCATTTT
j_gene: TRBJ1-5
abundance: few
d_gene: TRBD1
v_gene: TRBV6-2/TRBV6-3

CDR3aa: CASSLGGSGNTIYF
CDR3nt: TGTGCCAGCAGCCTGGGAGGCTCTGGAAACACCATATATTTT
j_gene: TRBJ1-3
abundance: few
d_gene: .
v_gene: TRBV13

CDR3aa: CASRHDRRTLNTEAFF
CDR3nt: TGTGCCAGCAGACACGACAGGAGAACCTTGAACACTGAAGCTTTCTTT
j_gene: TRBJ1-1
abundance: .
d_gene: .
v_gene: TRBV27